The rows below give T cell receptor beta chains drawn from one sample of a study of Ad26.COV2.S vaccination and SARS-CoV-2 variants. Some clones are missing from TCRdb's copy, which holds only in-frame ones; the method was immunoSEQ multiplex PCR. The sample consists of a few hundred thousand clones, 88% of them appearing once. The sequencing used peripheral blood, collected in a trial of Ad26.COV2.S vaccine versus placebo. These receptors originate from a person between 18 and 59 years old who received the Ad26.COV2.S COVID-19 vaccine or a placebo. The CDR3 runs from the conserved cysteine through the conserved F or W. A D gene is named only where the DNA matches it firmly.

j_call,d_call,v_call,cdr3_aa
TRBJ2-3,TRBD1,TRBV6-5,CASRDRAAGDTQYF
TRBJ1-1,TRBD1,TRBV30,CAWSATGASGAFF
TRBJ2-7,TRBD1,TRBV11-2,CASSLGGGRVVSYEQYF
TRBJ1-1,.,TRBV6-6,CASSYGGTEAFF
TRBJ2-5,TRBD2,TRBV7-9,CASSPGLDQETQYF
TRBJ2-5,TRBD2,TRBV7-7,CASSLGASGQETQYF
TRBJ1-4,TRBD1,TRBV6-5,CASSSRPDRGEKLFF
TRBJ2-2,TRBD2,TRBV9,CASSVGQDSLAGATGELFF
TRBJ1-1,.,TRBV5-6,CASSLAPGRNTEAFF
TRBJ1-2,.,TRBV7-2,CASSSRWDYGYTF
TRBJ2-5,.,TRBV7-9,CASSFRDSQETQYF
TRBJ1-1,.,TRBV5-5,CASCPAGQEAFF
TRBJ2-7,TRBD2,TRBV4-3,CASSQVPGTSYLGQYF
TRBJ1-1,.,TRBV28,CASSLFSAGDGTEAFF
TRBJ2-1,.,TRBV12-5,CASGLLVGEGEQFF
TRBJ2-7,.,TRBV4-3,CASSRPREDRTYEQYF
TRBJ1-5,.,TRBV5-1,CASSPSGLGQPQHF
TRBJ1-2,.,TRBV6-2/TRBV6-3,CASSYRPPGRSNYGYTF
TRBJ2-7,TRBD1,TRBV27,CASRPGQGGNEQYF
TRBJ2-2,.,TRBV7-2,CASSLGRTTTGELFF
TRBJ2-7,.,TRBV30,CALLSGAYEQYF
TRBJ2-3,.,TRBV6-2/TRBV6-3,CASSYSGRRPDTQYF
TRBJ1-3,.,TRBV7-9,CASIFGNTIYF
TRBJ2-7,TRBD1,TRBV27,CASRHSGTGIYEQYF
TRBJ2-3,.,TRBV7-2,CASSPNGVADTQYF
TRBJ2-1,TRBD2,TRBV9,CASSVEVAGGLHDEQFF
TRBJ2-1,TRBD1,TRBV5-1,CASSLTQGASYNEQFF
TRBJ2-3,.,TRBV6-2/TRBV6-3,CASSYSWAGASTDTQYF
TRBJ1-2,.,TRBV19,CASSQAGDFDGYTF
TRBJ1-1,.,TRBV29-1,CSVEEMAGDTEAFF
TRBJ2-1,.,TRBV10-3,CAISESYNEQFF
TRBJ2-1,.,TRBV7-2,CASSLLRREEQFF
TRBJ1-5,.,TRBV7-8,CASSFGRGLNQPQHF
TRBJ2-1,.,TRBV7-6,CASTETTGQNNEQFF
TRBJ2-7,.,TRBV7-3,CASSLSPTYEQYF
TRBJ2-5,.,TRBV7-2,CASSRLRQETQYF
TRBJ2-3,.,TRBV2,CASRLGGTDTQYF
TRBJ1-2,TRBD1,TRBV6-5,CASSRTGEYYGYTF
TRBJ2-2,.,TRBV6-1,CASSERGGRVTGELFF
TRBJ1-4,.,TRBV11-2,CASSLSTEGTEKLFF
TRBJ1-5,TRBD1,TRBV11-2,CASSRRDRVNNQPQHF
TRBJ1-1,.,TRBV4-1,CASSQAIQGNTEAFF
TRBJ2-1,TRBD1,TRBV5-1,CASSLEGQGRTEQFF
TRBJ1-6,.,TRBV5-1,CASSLRPGGDSPLHF
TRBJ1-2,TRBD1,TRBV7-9,CASSLGQGASGYTF
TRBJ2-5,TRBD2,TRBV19,CASSSRLAGRQETQYF
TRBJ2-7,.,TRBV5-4,CASSQIQRHYEQYF
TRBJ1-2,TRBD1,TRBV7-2,CASSLALQGMRGYTF
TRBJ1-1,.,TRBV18,CASSAGAGVTEAFF
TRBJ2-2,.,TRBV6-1,CATSLTGVIGELFF
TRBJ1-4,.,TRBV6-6,CASSPGTFPNEKLFF
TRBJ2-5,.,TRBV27,CASSRRGGRTSETQYF
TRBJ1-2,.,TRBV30,CAWSPGRDYGYTF